This T cell receptor (beta chain) was documented in a study of cytomegalovirus exposure and HLA in healthy donors. Study-wide findings and caveats: Later work associated roughly 17,000 TCR beta sequences with HLA alleles at 0.05 false discovery rate.

Primers for the PCR totalled 60 Vbeta and 13 Jbeta. TCRdb keeps only in-frame clones here, not all; method: immunoSEQ multiplex PCR. The table records some 200,000 clones, around 89% of them present only once. For this clone: Its cognate antigen is unknown.

V was cut by 5 bases and J by 3 bases, with 14 bases left in between. CDR1 SGHRS and CDR2 YFSETQ come from the germline V gene. The CDR3 has 14 residues. This TCR came from a woman aged 18-29 years in good health and CMV-seronegative. The sequencing input was PBMCs. This sequence joins TRBV5-1 and TRBJ1-1, with TRBD1 as a possible D gene (6 bases). This CDR3 reads CASSNTGHYTEAFF. Here the CDR3 DNA reads TGCGCCAGCAGTAATACAGGGCATTACACTGAAGCTTTCTTT.